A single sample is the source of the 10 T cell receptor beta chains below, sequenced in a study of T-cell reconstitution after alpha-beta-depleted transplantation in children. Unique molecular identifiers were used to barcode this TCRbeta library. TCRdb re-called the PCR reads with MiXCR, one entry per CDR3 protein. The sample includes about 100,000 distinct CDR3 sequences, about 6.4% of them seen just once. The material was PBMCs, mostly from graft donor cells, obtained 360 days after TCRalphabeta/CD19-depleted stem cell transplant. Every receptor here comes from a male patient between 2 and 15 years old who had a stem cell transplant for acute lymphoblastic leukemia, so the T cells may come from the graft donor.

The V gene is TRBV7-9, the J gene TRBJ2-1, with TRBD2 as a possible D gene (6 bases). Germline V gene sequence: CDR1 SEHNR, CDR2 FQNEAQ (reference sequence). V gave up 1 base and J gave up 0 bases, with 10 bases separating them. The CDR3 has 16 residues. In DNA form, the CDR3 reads TGTGCCAGCAGCTTAGGTCGGGGGAGCTCCTACAATGAGCAGTTCTTC. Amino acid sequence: CASSLGRGSSYNEQFF.

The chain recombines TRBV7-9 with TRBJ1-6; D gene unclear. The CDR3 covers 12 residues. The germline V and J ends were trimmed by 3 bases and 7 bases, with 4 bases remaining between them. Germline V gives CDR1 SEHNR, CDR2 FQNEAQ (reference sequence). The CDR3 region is CASSLDNSPLHF. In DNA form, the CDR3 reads TGTGCCAGCAGCTTGGACAATTCACCCCTCCACTTT.

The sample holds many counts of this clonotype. CDR3 protein: CSVPRTYNEQFF. DNA for the CDR3: TGCAGCGTTCCCCGGACGTACAATGAGCAGTTCTTC. The gene calls are TRBV29-1 and TRBJ2-1; D remains unclear. The CDR3 contains 12 residues. In germline, CDR1 is SQVTM, CDR2 ANQGSEA. V lost 5 bases, J lost 4 bases, and 9 bases lay in between.

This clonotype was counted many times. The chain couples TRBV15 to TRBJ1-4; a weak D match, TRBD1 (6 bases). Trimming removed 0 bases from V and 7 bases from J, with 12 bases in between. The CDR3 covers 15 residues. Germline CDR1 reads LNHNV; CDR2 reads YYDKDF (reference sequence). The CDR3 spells CATSREGASGEKLFF. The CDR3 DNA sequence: TGTGCCACCAGCAGAGAGGGGGCGAGTGGTGAAAAACTGTTTTTT.

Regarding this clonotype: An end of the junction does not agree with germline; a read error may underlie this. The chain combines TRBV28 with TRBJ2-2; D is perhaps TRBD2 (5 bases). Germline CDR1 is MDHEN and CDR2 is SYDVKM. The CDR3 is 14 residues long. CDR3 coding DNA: TGTGCCAGCCTTGGGGTAGCGAATACCGGGGAGCTGTTTTTT. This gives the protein CASLGVANTGELFF.

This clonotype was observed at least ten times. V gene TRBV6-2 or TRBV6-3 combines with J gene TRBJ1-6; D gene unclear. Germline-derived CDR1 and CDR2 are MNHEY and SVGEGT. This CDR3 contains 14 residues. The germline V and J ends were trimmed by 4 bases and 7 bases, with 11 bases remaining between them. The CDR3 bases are TGTGCCAGCAGTTCAACGAGGACGAATTCACCCCTCCACTTT. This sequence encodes CASSSTRTNSPLHF.

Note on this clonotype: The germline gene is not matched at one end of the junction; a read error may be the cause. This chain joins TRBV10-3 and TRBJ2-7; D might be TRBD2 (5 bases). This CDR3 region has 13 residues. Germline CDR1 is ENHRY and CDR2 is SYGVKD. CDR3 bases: TGTGCCATCAGTGATCCGGACTCGGACGAGCTGTACTTC. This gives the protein CAISDPDSDELYF.

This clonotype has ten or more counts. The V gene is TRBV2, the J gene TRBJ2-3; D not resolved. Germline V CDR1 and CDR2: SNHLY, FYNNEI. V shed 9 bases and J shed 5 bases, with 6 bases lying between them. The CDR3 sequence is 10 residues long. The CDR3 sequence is CASYLDTQYF. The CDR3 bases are TGTGCCAGTTACTTAGATACGCAGTATTTT.

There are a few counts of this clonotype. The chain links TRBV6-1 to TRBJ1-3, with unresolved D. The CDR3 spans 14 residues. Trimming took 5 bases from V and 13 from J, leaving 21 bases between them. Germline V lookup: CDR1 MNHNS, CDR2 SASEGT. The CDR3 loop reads CASSTSGKVPGIYF. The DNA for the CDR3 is TGTGCCAGCAGTACCAGCGGGAAGGTTCCGGGGATATATTTT.

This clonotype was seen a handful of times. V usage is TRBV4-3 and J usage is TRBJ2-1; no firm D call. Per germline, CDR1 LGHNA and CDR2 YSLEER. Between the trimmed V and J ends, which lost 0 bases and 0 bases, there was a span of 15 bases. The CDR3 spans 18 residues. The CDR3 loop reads CASSQDELTVSSYNEQFF. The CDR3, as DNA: TGCGCCAGCAGCCAAGATGAGTTAACGGTTAGCTCCTACAATGAGCAGTTCTTC.